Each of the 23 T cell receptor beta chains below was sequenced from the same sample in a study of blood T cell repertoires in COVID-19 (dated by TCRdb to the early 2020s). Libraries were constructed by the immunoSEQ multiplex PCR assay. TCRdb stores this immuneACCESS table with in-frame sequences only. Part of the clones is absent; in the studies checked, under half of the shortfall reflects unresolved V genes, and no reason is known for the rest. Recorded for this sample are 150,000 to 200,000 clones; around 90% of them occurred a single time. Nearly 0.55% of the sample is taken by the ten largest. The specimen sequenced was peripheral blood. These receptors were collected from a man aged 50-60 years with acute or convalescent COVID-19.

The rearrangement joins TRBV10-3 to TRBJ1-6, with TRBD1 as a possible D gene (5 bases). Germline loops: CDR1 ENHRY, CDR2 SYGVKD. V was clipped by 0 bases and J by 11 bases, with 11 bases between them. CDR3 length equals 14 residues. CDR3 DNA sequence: TGTGCCATCAGTGAGTCGACTCAGGGTCCACCCCTCCACTTT. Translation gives CAISESTQGPPLHF.

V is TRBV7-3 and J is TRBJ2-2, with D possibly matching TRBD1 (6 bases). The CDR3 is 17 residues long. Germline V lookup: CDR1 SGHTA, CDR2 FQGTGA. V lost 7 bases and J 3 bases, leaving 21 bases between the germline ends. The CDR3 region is CASKAFGDMKDTGELFF. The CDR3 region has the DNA TGTGCCAGCAAGGCTTTCGGGGACATGAAGGACACCGGGGAGCTGTTTTTT. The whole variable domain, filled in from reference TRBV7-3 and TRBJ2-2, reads GAGVSQTPSNKVTEKGKYVELRCDPISGHTALYWYRQSLGQGPEFLIYFQGTGAADDSGLPNDRFFAVRPEGSVSTLKIQRTERGDSAVYLCASKAFGDMKDTGELFFGEGSRLTVL.

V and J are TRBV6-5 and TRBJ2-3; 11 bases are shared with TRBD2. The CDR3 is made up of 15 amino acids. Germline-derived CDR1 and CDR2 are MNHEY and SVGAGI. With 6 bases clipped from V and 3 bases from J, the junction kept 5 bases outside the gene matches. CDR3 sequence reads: CASRLAGGGTDTQYF. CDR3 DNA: TGTGCCAGCAGATTAGCGGGGGGGGGTACAGATACGCAGTATTTT.

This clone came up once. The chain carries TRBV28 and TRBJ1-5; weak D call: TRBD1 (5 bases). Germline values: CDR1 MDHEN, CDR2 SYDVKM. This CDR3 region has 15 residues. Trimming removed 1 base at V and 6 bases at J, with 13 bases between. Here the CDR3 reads CASSLSGQGGQPQHF. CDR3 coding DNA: TGTGCCAGCAGTTTATCCGGCCAGGGAGGTCAGCCCCAGCATTTT.

CDR3 bases: TGTGCCAGCAAGTGGCCCTCCTATAATTCACCCCTCCACTTT. Amino acid sequence: CASKWPSYNSPLHF. The genes are TRBV28 and TRBJ1-6; D is unresolved. Between the trimmed V and J ends, which lost 7 bases and 0 bases, there was a span of 7 bases. This CDR3 is built from 14 residues. Germline loops: CDR1 MDHEN, CDR2 SYDVKM.

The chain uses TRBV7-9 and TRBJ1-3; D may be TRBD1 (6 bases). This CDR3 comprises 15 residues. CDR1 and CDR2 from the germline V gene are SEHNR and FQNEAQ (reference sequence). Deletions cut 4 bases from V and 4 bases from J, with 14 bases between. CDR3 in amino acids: CASSYEAGVGNTIYF. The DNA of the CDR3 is TGTGCCAGCAGCTACGAAGCAGGGGTGGGAAACACCATATATTTT. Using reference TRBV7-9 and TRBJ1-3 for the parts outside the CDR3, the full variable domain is DTGVSQNPRHKITKRGQNVTFRCDPISEHNRLYWYRQTLGQGPEFLTYFQNEAQLEKSRLLSDRFSAERPKGSFSTLEIQRTEQGDSAMYLCASSYEAGVGNTIYFGEGSWLTVV.

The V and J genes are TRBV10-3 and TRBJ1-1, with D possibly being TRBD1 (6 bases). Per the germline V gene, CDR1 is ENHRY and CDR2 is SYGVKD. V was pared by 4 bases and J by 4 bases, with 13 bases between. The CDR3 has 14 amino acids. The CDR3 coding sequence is TGTGCCATCAGTGGAAAAGGACAGCTCACTGAAGCTTTCTTT. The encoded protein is CAISGKGQLTEAFF.

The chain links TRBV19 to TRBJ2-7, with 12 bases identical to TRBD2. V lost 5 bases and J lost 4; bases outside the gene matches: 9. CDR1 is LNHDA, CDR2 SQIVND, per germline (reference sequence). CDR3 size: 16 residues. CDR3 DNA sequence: TGTGCCAGTAGTCCCCGACTAGCGGGAGAAAGGTACGAGCAGTACTTC. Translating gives CASSPRLAGERYEQYF. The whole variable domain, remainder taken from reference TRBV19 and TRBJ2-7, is DGGITQSPKYLFRKEGQNVTLSCEQNLNHDAMYWYRQDPGQGLRLIYYSQIVNDFQKGDIAEGYSVSREKKESFPLTVTSAQKNPTAFYLCASSPRLAGERYEQYFGPGTRLTVT.

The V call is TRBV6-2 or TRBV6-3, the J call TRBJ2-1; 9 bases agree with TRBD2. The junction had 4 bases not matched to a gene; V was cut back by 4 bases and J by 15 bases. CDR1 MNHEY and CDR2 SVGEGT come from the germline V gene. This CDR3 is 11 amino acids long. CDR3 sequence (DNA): TGTGCCAGCAGTTTCGGGACTAGCCGGTTCTTC. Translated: CASSFGTSRFF.

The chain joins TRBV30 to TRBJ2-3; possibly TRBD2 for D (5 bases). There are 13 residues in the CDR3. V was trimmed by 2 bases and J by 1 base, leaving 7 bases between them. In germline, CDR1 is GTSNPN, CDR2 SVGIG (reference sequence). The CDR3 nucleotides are TGTGCCTGGAGTATCGGGGGCACAGATACGCAGTATTTT. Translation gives CAWSIGGTDTQYF.

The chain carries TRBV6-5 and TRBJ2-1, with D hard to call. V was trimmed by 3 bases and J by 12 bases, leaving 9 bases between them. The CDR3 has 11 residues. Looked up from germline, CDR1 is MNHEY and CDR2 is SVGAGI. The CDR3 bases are TGTGCCAGCAGTTATGGTCCGGGGCAGTTCTTC. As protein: CASSYGPGQFF.

The CDR3 DNA sequence: TGCGCCAGCAGCCAAGAAGGGGGGGAAGGGCAGCCCCAGCATTTT. Its protein is CASSQEGGEGQPQHF. The chain joins TRBV4-1 to TRBJ1-5, with a tentative D call TRBD1 (6 bases). The germline gives CDR1 MGHRA, CDR2 YSYEKL. This CDR3 contains 15 residues. Trimming shortened V by 0 bases and J by 7 bases, and 13 bases separated the two germline ends.

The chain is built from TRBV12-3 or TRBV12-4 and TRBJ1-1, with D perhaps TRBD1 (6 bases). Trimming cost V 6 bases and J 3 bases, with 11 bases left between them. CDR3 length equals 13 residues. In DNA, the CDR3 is TGTGCCAGCAGCCAAAACAGGGACACTGAAGCTTTCTTT. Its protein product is CASSQNRDTEAFF.

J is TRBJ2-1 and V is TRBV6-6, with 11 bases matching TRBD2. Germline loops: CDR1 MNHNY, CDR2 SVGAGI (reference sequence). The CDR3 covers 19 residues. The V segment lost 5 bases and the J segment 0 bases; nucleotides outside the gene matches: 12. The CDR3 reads CASSPGLAESWSSYNEQFF. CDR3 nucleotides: TGTGCCAGCAGTCCGGGACTAGCGGAATCTTGGAGCTCCTACAATGAGCAGTTCTTC.

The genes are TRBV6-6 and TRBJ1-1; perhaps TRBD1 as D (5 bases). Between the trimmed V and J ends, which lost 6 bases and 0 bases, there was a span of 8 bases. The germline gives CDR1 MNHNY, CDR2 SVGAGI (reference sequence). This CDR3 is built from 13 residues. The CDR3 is CASRKGLNTEAFF. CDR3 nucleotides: TGTGCCAGCAGAAAGGGGTTGAACACTGAAGCTTTCTTT.

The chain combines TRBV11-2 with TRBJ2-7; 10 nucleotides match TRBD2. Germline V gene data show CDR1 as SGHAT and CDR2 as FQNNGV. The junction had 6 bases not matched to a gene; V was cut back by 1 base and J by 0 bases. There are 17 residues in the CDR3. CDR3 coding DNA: TGTGCCAGCAGCTTAGGGCTAGCGGGAGTTGGCTCCTACGAGCAGTACTTC. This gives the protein CASSLGLAGVGSYEQYF.

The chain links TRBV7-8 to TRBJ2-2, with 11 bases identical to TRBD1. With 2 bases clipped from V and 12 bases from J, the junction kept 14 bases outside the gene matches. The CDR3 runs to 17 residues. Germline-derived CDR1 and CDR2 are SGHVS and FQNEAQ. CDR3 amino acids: CASSLLGPGTGGGQLFF. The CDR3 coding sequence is TGTGCCAGCAGCTTATTAGGGCCCGGGACAGGGGGTGGGCAGCTGTTTTTT.

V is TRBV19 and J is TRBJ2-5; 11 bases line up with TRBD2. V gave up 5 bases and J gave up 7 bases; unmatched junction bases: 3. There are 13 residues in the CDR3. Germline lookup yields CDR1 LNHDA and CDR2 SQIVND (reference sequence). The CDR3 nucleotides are TGTGCCAGTAGTGTCACTAGCGGGGGGACCCAGTACTTC. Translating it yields CASSVTSGGTQYF. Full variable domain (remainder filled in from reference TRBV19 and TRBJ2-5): DGGITQSPKYLFRKEGQNVTLSCEQNLNHDAMYWYRQDPGQGLRLIYYSQIVNDFQKGDIAEGYSVSREKKESFPLTVTSAQKNPTAFYLCASSVTSGGTQYFGPGTRLLVL.

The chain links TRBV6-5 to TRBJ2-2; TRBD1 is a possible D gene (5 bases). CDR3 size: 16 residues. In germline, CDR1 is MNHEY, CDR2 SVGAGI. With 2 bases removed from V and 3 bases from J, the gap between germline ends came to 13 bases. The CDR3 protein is CASSYAAGWYTGELFF. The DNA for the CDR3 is TGTGCCAGCAGTTACGCCGCAGGGTGGTACACCGGGGAGCTGTTTTTT.

In DNA, the CDR3 is TGTGCCAGCAGTTTCTGGTCGGAGGAGCAGTACTTC. It encodes CASSFWSEEQYF. V usage is TRBV28 and J usage is TRBJ2-7; no firm D call. Per germline, CDR1 MDHEN and CDR2 SYDVKM. The CDR3 spans 12 residues. Trimming shortened V by 3 bases and J by 7 bases, and 10 bases separated the two germline ends.

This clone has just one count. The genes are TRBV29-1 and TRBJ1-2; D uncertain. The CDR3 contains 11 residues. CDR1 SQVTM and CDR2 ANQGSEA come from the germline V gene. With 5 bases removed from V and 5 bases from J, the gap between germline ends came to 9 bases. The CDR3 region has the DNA TGCAGCGTTTATGTGGCTTATGGCTACACCTTC. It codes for CSVYVAYGYTF.

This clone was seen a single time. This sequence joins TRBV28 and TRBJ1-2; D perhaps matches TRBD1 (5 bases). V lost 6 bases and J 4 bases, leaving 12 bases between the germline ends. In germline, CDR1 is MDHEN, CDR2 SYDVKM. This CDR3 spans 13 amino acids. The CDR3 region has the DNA TGTGCCAGCAGCTATGACAGACCCTATGGCTACACCTTC. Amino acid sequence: CASSYDRPYGYTF.

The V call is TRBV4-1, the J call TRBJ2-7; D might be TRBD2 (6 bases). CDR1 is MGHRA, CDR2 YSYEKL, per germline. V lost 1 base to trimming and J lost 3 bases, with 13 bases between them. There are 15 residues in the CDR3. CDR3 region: CASSQGDSGNYEQYF. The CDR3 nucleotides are TGCGCCAGCAGCCAAGGCGATAGCGGTAACTACGAGCAGTACTTC.